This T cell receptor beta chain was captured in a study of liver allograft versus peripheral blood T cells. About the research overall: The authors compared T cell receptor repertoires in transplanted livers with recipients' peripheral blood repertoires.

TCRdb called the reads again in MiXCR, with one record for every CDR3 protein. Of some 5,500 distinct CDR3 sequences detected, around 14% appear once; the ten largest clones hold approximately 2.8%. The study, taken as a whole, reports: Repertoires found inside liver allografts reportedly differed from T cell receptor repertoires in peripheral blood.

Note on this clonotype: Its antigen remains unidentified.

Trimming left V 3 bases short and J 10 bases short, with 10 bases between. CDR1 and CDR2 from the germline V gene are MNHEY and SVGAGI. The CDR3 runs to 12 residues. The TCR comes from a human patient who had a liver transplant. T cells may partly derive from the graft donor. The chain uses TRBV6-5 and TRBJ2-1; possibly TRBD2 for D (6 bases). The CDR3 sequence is CASSYYSGEQFF. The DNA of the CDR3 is TGTGCCAGCAGTTATTATAGCGGCGAGCAGTTCTTC.